The 9 T cell receptor beta chains reported below all come from one sample, sequenced in a study of cytomegalovirus exposure and HLA in healthy donors. Both 60 Vbeta primers and 13 Jbeta primers went into the PCR. The protocol was immunoSEQ multiplex PCR, while the TCRdb copy is restricted to in-frame clones and leaves out a portion. The repertoire holds 95,000 to 150,000 clones, with roughly 79% as singletons. The sample consisted of PBMCs. These receptors were collected from a woman between 40 and 55 years old in good health and CMV-seronegative.

The gene calls are TRBV28 and TRBJ2-3; 12 bases are a match to TRBD2. Germline V CDR1 and CDR2: MDHEN, SYDVKM. The CDR3 runs 17 residues. The V gene end was trimmed by 5 bases and the J gene end by 1 base; junction bases not matched to a gene: 7. The CDR3 reads CASSQIRTSGGTDTQYF. The CDR3 region has the DNA TGTGCCAGCAGTCAGATCCGGACTAGCGGGGGCACAGATACGCAGTATTTT.

This clone has a single count. Other nucleotide sequences from this sample produce the same CDR3. The J gene is TRBJ2-1, the V gene TRBV7-2; TRBD2 agrees at 11 bases. The J segment lost 5 bases and the V segment lost 5 bases, leaving 5 bases of the junction unmatched. The germline CDR1 and CDR2 sequences are SGHTA and FQGNSA. The CDR3 has 15 residues. The CDR3 region has the DNA TGTGCCAGCAGCCTCGGACTAGCGGGTAACAATGAGCAGTTCTTC. Translation gives CASSLGLAGNNEQFF.

The chain uses TRBV10-2 and TRBJ1-5, with D unclear. This CDR3 has 13 residues. Trimming shortened V by 4 bases and J by 5 bases, and 9 bases separated the two germline ends. Germline CDR1 is WSHSY and CDR2 is SAAADI. The CDR3 region has the DNA TGCGCCAGCAGTGTTAGTCCCGATCAGCCCCAGCATTTT. It encodes CASSVSPDQPQHF.

This sequence joins TRBV5-4 and TRBJ1-2; a weak D match, TRBD1 (5 bases). Between the trimmed V and J ends, which lost 3 bases and 2 bases, there was a span of 17 bases. This CDR3 is 16 amino acids long. Germline assignment: CDR1 SGHNT and CDR2 YYREEE (reference sequence). The DNA for the CDR3 is TGTGCCAGCAGCTGGCCCGATCGGGGGTTGAACTATGGCTACACCTTC. It specifies CASSWPDRGLNYGYTF.

The J gene is TRBJ2-1, the V gene TRBV30, with 10 bases aligning to TRBD2. V shed 5 bases, J shed 10 bases, and the junction held 8 bases outside the gene matches. The CDR3 consists of 13 residues. Germline V CDR1 and CDR2: GTSNPN, SVGIG (reference sequence). The CDR3 protein is CAWERGGASEQFF. Written as DNA, the CDR3 is TGTGCCTGGGAGCGGGGGGGCGCCTCGGAGCAGTTCTTC.

This chain links TRBV25-1 with TRBJ2-5; D not resolved. V was trimmed by 3 bases and J by 5 bases, leaving 13 bases between them. Germline V lookup: CDR1 MGHDK, CDR2 SYGVNS. This CDR3 is 14 amino acids long. CDR3 residues: CASSEGQLGETQYF. CDR3 nucleotides: TGTGCCAGCAGTGAGGGTCAGTTGGGCGAGACCCAGTACTTC. Filled out from reference TRBV25-1 and TRBJ2-5, the complete variable domain reads EADIYQTPRYLVIGTGKKITLECSQTMGHDKMYWYQQDPGMELHLIHYSYGVNSTEKGDLSSESTVSRIRTEHFPLTLESARPSHTSQYLCASSEGQLGETQYFGPGTRLLVL.

This clone was counted a few times. The genes are TRBV5-6 and TRBJ1-5; 7 nucleotides match TRBD1. With 0 bases clipped from V and 0 bases from J, the junction kept 3 bases outside the gene matches. Looked up from germline, CDR1 is SGHDT and CDR2 is YYEEEE. The CDR3 has 16 residues. The CDR3 nucleotides are TGTGCCAGCAGCTTGGGGGGACAGTTTAGCAATCAGCCCCAGCATTTT. It encodes CASSLGGQFSNQPQHF. Combining the CDR3 with reference TRBV5-6 and TRBJ1-5 gives the whole variable domain DAGVTQSPTHLIKTRGQQVTLRCSPKSGHDTVSWYQQALGQGPQFIFQYYEEEERQRGNFPDRFSGHQFPNYSSELNVNALLLGDSALYLCASSLGGQFSNQPQHFGDGTRLSIL.

This clone has only a few counts. V is TRBV27 and J is TRBJ1-2, with 10 bases identical to TRBD1. Trimming took 8 bases from V and 5 from J; bases not matched to a gene: 5. Germline CDR1 reads MNHEY; CDR2 reads SMNVEV (reference sequence). This CDR3 region has 13 residues. The CDR3 is CASSDRGVYGYTF. The CDR3 nucleotides read TGTGCCAGCTCGGACAGGGGGGTTTATGGCTACACCTTC.

The chain uses TRBV19 and TRBJ2-5; 8 bases are shared with TRBD1. The DNA end favors TRBJ2-7, so the J call may be wrong. Germline lookup yields CDR1 LNHDA and CDR2 SQIVND (reference sequence). The CDR3 has 14 amino acids. CDR3 nucleotide sequence: TGTGCCAGTAGTTTTCGGGACAGGACCTACGAGCAGTACTTC. Protein sequence: CASSFRDRTYEQYF.